A selection of T cell receptor beta chains follows, all from one sample in a study of early T cells in non-severe SARS-CoV-2 infection. Using its own MiXCR run on the 5' RACE reads, TCRdb lists one record per CDR3 protein. The sample has about 62,000 distinct CDR3 sequences, roughly a tenth seen once. The sequenced sample was whole blood. These receptors were obtained from an adult who was a healthcare worker with PCR-confirmed SARS-CoV-2 infection or an uninfected control (not recorded which). The CDR3 runs from the conserved cysteine through the conserved F or W. The D gene is left open where the match is weak. Size is omitted from some rows. Given values are once, few, many or a class for expanded clones.

J: TRBJ1-1
D: -
length: 12
size: many
V: TRBV7-9
DNA: TGTGCCAGCAGCTTATCCGGCGCTGAAGCTTTCTTT
CDR3: CASSLSGAEAFF

J: TRBJ2-5
D: -
length: 14
size: -
V: TRBV27
DNA: TGTGCCAGCAGTTTATTCGGGCCCCAAGAGACCCAGTACTTC
CDR3: CASSLFGPQETQYF

J: TRBJ2-2
D: -
length: 12
size: -
V: TRBV29-1
DNA: TGCAGCGTTGAAGGGACGCACCGGGAGCTGTTTTTT
CDR3: CSVEGTHRELFF

J: TRBJ1-1
D: -
length: 14
size: many
V: TRBV10-3
DNA: TGTGCCATCAGTGTTGGGACTCGAAACACTGAAGCTTTCTTT
CDR3: CAISVGTRNTEAFF

J: TRBJ1-6
D: -
length: 15
size: -
V: TRBV12-3/TRBV12-4
DNA: TGTGCCAGCAGTTTAGCAATATCAGGGGTCTCACCCCTCCACTTT
CDR3: CASSLAISGVSPLHF

J: TRBJ1-1
D: TRBD1
length: 16
size: many
V: TRBV5-1
DNA: TGCGCCAGCAGCTTGCAGACAGGGGTCATGAACACTGAAGCTTTCTTT
CDR3: CASSLQTGVMNTEAFF

J: TRBJ2-1
D: -
length: 13
size: few
V: TRBV4-2
DNA: TGTGCCAGCAGCCCGACCCACGGGAATGAGCAGTTCTTC
CDR3: CASSPTHGNEQFF

J: TRBJ2-3
D: -
length: 15
size: -
V: TRBV7-2
DNA: TGTGCCAGCAGCTTAGCGGGGGTGTACACAGATACGCAGTATTTT
CDR3: CASSLAGVYTDTQYF

J: TRBJ1-1
D: -
length: 14
size: few
V: TRBV4-2
DNA: TGTGCCAGCAGCCAAGATATTAGGAACACTGAAGCTTTCTTT
CDR3: CASSQDIRNTEAFF

J: TRBJ2-2
D: -
length: 16
size: -
V: TRBV30
DNA: TGTGCCTGGAGTGACAGACCTAGGGGGAACACCGGGGAGCTGTTTTTT
CDR3: CAWSDRPRGNTGELFF

J: TRBJ1-4
D: -
length: 15
size: few
V: TRBV2
DNA: TGTGCCACCGCTTCTTGGGGGAACTTCGGTGAAAAACTGTTTTTT
CDR3: CATASWGNFGEKLFF

J: TRBJ1-5
D: TRBD1
length: 15
size: -
V: TRBV18
DNA: TGTGCCAGCTCGCCTACAGGGGATAGCAATCAGCCCCAGCATTTT
CDR3: CASSPTGDSNQPQHF

J: TRBJ2-5
D: -
length: 16
size: few
V: TRBV7-6
DNA: TGTGCCAGCAGCTTAGCAGGGCAGGGCGGAGGAAAGACCCAGTACTTC
CDR3: CASSLAGQGGGKTQYF

J: TRBJ2-5
D: TRBD2
length: 13
size: few
V: TRBV7-6
DNA: TGTGCCAGCAGCTTCGGGGGGGAAGAGACCCAGTACTTC
CDR3: CASSFGGEETQYF

J: TRBJ1-1
D: -
length: 13
size: few
V: TRBV6-6
DNA: TGTGCCAGCAGTTACACCGACAGGTCTGAAGCTTTCTTT
CDR3: CASSYTDRSEAFF

J: TRBJ2-1
D: TRBD2
length: 16
size: many
V: TRBV12-3/TRBV12-4
DNA: TGTGCCAGCAGCCTAGAGGCGGGACTAGCGGTAAATGAGCAGTTCTTC
CDR3: CASSLEAGLAVNEQFF

J: TRBJ2-5
D: -
length: 15
size: -
V: TRBV20-1
DNA: TGCAGTGCTGAGGGGGTAGCGGGCTCGGCGGAGACCCAGTACTTC
CDR3: CSAEGVAGSAETQYF

J: TRBJ1-1
D: -
length: 12
size: many
V: TRBV5-6
DNA: TGTGCCAGCAGCTTGGGGGAGGGAGAAGCTTTCTTT
CDR3: CASSLGEGEAFF

J: TRBJ2-5
D: -
length: 13
size: -
V: TRBV19
DNA: TGTGCCAGCGGTCGGTGGACAGAAGAGACCCAGTACTTC
CDR3: CASGRWTEETQYF

J: TRBJ2-3
D: -
length: 13
size: many
V: TRBV2
DNA: TGTGCCAGCAAGGACGGTAGCACAGATACGCAGTATTTT
CDR3: CASKDGSTDTQYF

J: TRBJ2-2
D: -
length: 16
size: few
V: TRBV19
DNA: TGTGCCAGTAGTATAGTTCGGGGGCGTCGATCCGGGGAGCTGTTTTTT
CDR3: CASSIVRGRRSGELFF

J: TRBJ2-3
D: -
length: 14
size: few
V: TRBV20-1
DNA: TGCAGTGCTAACAAGCGCGACCCCACAGATACGCAGTATTTT
CDR3: CSANKRDPTDTQYF

J: TRBJ2-5
D: TRBD2
length: 15
size: many
V: TRBV18
DNA: TGTGCCAGCTCACGGACTAGCGGGGGTCAAGAGACCCAGTACTTC
CDR3: CASSRTSGGQETQYF

J: TRBJ2-3
D: -
length: 12
size: few
V: TRBV20-1
DNA: TGCAGTGCTTCAACGCTAGGGGATACGCAGTATTTT
CDR3: CSASTLGDTQYF

J: TRBJ2-2
D: -
length: 13
size: many
V: TRBV20-1
DNA: TGCAGTGCGGCCAGATCGAACACCGGGGAGCTGTTTTTT
CDR3: CSAARSNTGELFF

J: TRBJ1-4
D: -
length: 15
size: -
V: TRBV21-1
DNA: TGTGCCAGCAGAGGACAGGGTATGGCTAATGAAAAACTGTTTTTT
CDR3: CASRGQGMANEKLFF

J: TRBJ1-1
D: -
length: 13
size: many
V: TRBV4-1
DNA: TGCGCCAGCAGCCAAGATCGGGCGGTTGAAGCTTTCTTT
CDR3: CASSQDRAVEAFF

J: TRBJ1-1
D: -
length: 12
size: -
V: TRBV28
DNA: TGTGCCAGCACTCGGGGCGGGATTGAAGCTTTCTTT
CDR3: CASTRGGIEAFF

J: TRBJ2-3
D: TRBD2
length: 16
size: -
V: TRBV12-3/TRBV12-4
DNA: TGTGCCAGCAGCCTCGGACTAGTCACACGCACAGATACGCAGTATTTT
CDR3: CASSLGLVTRTDTQYF

J: TRBJ2-6
D: -
length: 16
size: -
V: TRBV7-3
DNA: TGTGCCAGCAGTAGAAAACAGGGCACTGGGGCCAACGTCCTGACTTTC
CDR3: CASSRKQGTGANVLTF

J: TRBJ2-5
D: TRBD2
length: 18
size: few
V: TRBV6-2/TRBV6-3
DNA: TGTGCCAGCAGTTACGTCTGGTCTAGCGGGGGGGCCGTAGAGACCCAGTACTTC
CDR3: CASSYVWSSGGAVETQYF

J: TRBJ2-1
D: -
length: 17
size: few
V: TRBV6-6
DNA: TGTGCCAGCAGTTACCATGGGGAACATAGCTCCTACAATGAGCAGTTCTTC
CDR3: CASSYHGEHSSYNEQFF

J: TRBJ2-3
D: -
length: 14
size: -
V: TRBV7-2
DNA: TGTGCCAGCAGCCCACCGGGGGGCAAGGATACGCAGTATTTT
CDR3: CASSPPGGKDTQYF

J: TRBJ2-3
D: -
length: 14
size: -
V: TRBV5-1
DNA: TGCGCCAGCAGCCTTGGACAGCGAACAGATACGCAGTATTTT
CDR3: CASSLGQRTDTQYF

J: TRBJ2-6
D: -
length: 14
size: -
V: TRBV19
DNA: TGTGCCAGTAGTATCCAGTCCGGGGCCAACGTCCTGACTTTC
CDR3: CASSIQSGANVLTF

J: TRBJ1-6
D: TRBD1
length: 14
size: -
V: TRBV7-9
DNA: TGTGCCAGCAGCGCGGGGGAGGGACAGGGAACGCTCCACTTT
CDR3: CASSAGEGQGTLHF

J: TRBJ2-3
D: TRBD2
length: 14
size: -
V: TRBV6-1
DNA: TGTGCCAGCAATGAACCGGGGGGGACAGATACGCAGTATTTT
CDR3: CASNEPGGTDTQYF

J: TRBJ1-2
D: TRBD1
length: 13
size: -
V: TRBV5-8
DNA: TGTGCCAGCAGGCAGGGGGGTATCTATGGCTACACCTTC
CDR3: CASRQGGIYGYTF

J: TRBJ1-6
D: -
length: 14
size: -
V: TRBV3-1
DNA: TGTGCCAGCAGCGTTCTAAGGGGTCATTCACCCCTCCACTTT
CDR3: CASSVLRGHSPLHF

J: TRBJ2-2
D: -
length: 15
size: few
V: TRBV5-1
DNA: TGCGCCAGCAGCTCTCTAGGGACCTTACCGGGGGAGCTGTTTTTT
CDR3: CASSSLGTLPGELFF

J: TRBJ2-2
D: TRBD1
length: 15
size: -
V: TRBV20-1
DNA: TGCAGTGCTAGTTCCGGACAGGGTGATGGCGGGGAGCTGTTTTTT
CDR3: CSASSGQGDGGELFF

J: TRBJ2-1
D: TRBD2
length: 15
size: many
V: TRBV20-1
DNA: TGCAGTGCTAGAGACTCCGGGACTAGTCTCTATGAGCAGTTCTTC
CDR3: CSARDSGTSLYEQFF

J: TRBJ2-1
D: -
length: 15
size: -
V: TRBV7-3
DNA: TGTGCCAGCAGTTCCAACTTGGGACCACCCTCTGAGCAGTTCTTC
CDR3: CASSSNLGPPSEQFF

J: TRBJ2-6
D: -
length: 18
size: -
V: TRBV3-1
DNA: TGTGCCAGCAGCCAACCGACTGCGACGTTCTCTGGGGCCAACGTCCTGACTTTC
CDR3: CASSQPTATFSGANVLTF

J: TRBJ2-5
D: -
length: 15
size: few
V: TRBV7-9
DNA: TGTGCCAGCAGCAAACAGACGGGGGACTCAGAGACCCAGTACTTC
CDR3: CASSKQTGDSETQYF

J: TRBJ1-2
D: -
length: 14
size: few
V: TRBV18
DNA: TGTGCCAGCTCACCCCAGGACCTAAACTATGGCTACACCTTC
CDR3: CASSPQDLNYGYTF

J: TRBJ1-3
D: -
length: 15
size: few
V: TRBV4-1
DNA: TGCGCCAGCAGCCCGCGACGGATCTCTGGAAACACCATATATTTT
CDR3: CASSPRRISGNTIYF

J: TRBJ1-1
D: -
length: 15
size: many
V: TRBV12-3/TRBV12-4
DNA: TGTGCCAGCAGTTTAAGAGGGGGTGGGAGCACTGAAGCTTTCTTT
CDR3: CASSLRGGGSTEAFF

J: TRBJ2-2
D: -
length: 15
size: -
V: TRBV6-6
DNA: TGTGCCAGCACCCACACCAACACGAACACCGGGGAGCTGTTTTTT
CDR3: CASTHTNTNTGELFF